This T cell receptor (beta chain) comes out of a study of blood T cell repertoires in COVID-19. About the study: T cells, B-cell-depleted T cells, or PBMCs provided the cDNA or gDNA that served as material.

The germline gives CDR1 SQVTM, CDR2 ANQGSEA. The CDR3 sequence is 13 residues long. Trimming cost V 5 bases and J 1 base; bases outside gene matches: 2. Two negative PCRs, clearance, or symptom resolution had been documented for recovered Cohort 3 donors. Authors' methods: Estimation of nucleated cell counts relied on the amplification of reference gene primers. Sequencing was performed with immunoSEQ multiplex PCR; in TCRdb, only in-frame clones are kept and a portion is missing. The V and J calls and the clone size are those of that table, but D and trimming were determined from the DNA. The table has 250,000 to 300,000 clones, 90% seen once.

The rearrangement joins TRBV29-1 to TRBJ2-3, with 8 bases matching TRBD1. The clonotype comes from a woman aged 30 to 39 who had recovered from COVID-19. Sequencing used PBMCs or T cells enriched from blood (not recorded which). This chain's CDR3 is CSVIQGGTDTQYF. In nucleotides, the CDR3 is TGCAGCGTTATACAGGGGGGCACAGATACGCAGTATTTT.